This T cell receptor (beta chain) derives from a study of OX40 agonist ivuxolimab in advanced cancers. Study background: Patients' therapy was ivuxolimab, an antibody that acts as an agonist of OX40 (CD134). All patients had ivuxolimab intravenously every 2 weeks at 0.01 to 10 mg/kg. General study findings and limits: The study found that CD8+ T cells averaged more expanded clones than CD4+.

The assay was immunoSEQ multiplex PCR, and TCRdb's table has in-frame clones only and misses some. The repertoire holds 50,000 to 75,000 clones, with almost 85% as singletons. Remarks on this clone: Its antigen is unidentified.

The CDR3 is 15 residues long. Germline loops: CDR1 SGHNT, CDR2 YYREEE (reference sequence). V lost 0 bases and J lost 2, with 11 bases in between. This TCR derives from an adult with an advanced solid tumor such as melanoma, head and neck, liver or kidney cancer. This chain connects TRBV5-4 to TRBJ1-2; D uncertain. Sequencing used CD4+ or CD8+ T cells sorted from blood, obtained in a trial of the OX40 agonist ivuxolimab. The CDR3 sequence: CASSLGQDLNYGYTF. The CDR3 DNA is TGTGCCAGCAGCTTGGGCCAGGACCTAAACTATGGCTACACCTTC.